What follows is one T cell receptor beta chain and its context. This clone came up once. Its recognized antigen is unknown. The record has no base qualities; no much larger clone is one base away. This entry comes from a study of blood T cell repertoires in COVID-19 (TCRdb year 2020). A note on the overall study: Samples from collaborators originated in the United States, Italy and Spain and spanned both the acute and convalescent phases of COVID-19. Where available, HLA class I and class II types were obtained from metadata supplied by the sample provider rather than from assay-based typing. The repertoires were released in a freely available public database meant as a resource for research on the immune response to SARS-CoV-2. Deeply sampled blood TCRbeta repertoires from subjects exposed to, actively infected with, or recovered from COVID-19 were included in the dataset. A de-identified subject ID, COVID-19 status, age in years and sex were almost always included in the sample metadata. The samples were drawn from the first 160 participants of the ongoing ImmuneRACE study and from some 1,300 subjects provided by 6 global collaborators. The material from the prospective study consisted of cDNA or gDNA derived from T cells, B-cell-depleted T cells, or PBMCs.

In the prospective study, participants were roughly 18 to 95 years old, resided in under 30 geographic areas of the United States, and were enrolled through a virtual design. In the prospective study, cohorts were assigned on the basis of participant-reported clinical history obtained from a screening survey and a study questionnaire. For ImmuneRACE Cohort 3, a participant was defined as recovered based on two consecutive negative NP/OP PCR tests, clearance by a healthcare professional, or resolution of symptoms. Each participant in the prospective study had whole blood, serum and a nasopharyngeal or oropharyngeal swab collected by mobile phlebotomists. Over a roughly 2-month period, participants in the prospective study had the option of providing additional blood draws and questionnaires. Blood samples from the prospective study were shipped frozen or at room temperature prior to DNA extraction.

What the work shows at the level of the full study, not this receptor alone: Clinical and demographic metadata were provided uncurated, with the amount varying by source and participant.

TCRbeta CDR3 regions were amplified from genomic DNA using the immunoSEQ Assay, a bias-controlled multiplex PCR. The study's processing was this. The number of nucleated cells in each sample was estimated from the amplification of reference gene primers within the assay. To quantify the absolute abundance of each unique TCRbeta CDR3 rearrangement, sequence reads were collapsed and filtered. For each sample, productive Simpson clonality was calculated as the square root of Simpson's diversity index over productive rearrangements. TCRdb provides this immuneACCESS table in a form limited to in-frame rearrangements. Some clones are lacking; in checked studies, under half of them reflect an unresolved V gene, and why the rest are absent is not known. The V and J calls and the clone size are those of that table, but D and trimming were determined from the DNA. The sample includes some 340,000 clones, with over 80% observed a single time. The top ten constitute roughly 5.1% of the sample.

The CDR3 runs 13 amino acids, cysteine and phenylalanine included. Left in the record is the CDR3 DNA by itself, 39 bases read in frame from the first base. The germline V gene (reference sequence) provides CDR1 MNHEY and CDR2 SMNVEV. Here V drops 8 bases and J drops 8 bases, and the junction holds 2 bases not matched to any gene. What was sequenced was PBMCs or T cells enriched from blood (not recorded which). The sequence links TRBV27 to TRBJ2-1; the central 14 bases match TRBD2. The clonotype comes from a woman aged 45-65 years who had recovered from COVID-19. The CDR3 protein sequence reads: CASRGLAGDEQFF. The nucleotide sequence reads as follows: TGTGCCAGCCGGGGACTAGCGGGAGATGAGCAGTTCTTC.